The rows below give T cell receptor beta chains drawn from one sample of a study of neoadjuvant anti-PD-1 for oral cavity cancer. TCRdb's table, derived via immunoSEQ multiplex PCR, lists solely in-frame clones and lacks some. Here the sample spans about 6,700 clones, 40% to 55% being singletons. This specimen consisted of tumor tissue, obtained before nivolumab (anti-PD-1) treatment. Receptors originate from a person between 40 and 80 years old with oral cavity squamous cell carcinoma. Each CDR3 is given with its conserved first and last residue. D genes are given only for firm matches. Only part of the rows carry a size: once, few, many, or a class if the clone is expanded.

CDR3aa: CASSQSGPRTQPQHF
CDR3nt: TGCGCCAGCAGTCAATCGGGACCGCGCACTCAGCCCCAGCATTTT
abundance: NA
j_gene: TRBJ1-5
d_gene: NA
v_gene: TRBV23-1

CDR3aa: CASSPAGGTSGGSPETQYF
CDR3nt: TGCGCCAGCAGCCCCGCTGGAGGGACTAGCGGGGGAAGTCCAGAGACCCAGTACTTC
abundance: NA
j_gene: TRBJ2-5
d_gene: TRBD2
v_gene: TRBV4-1

CDR3aa: CASSEGDSSYEQYF
CDR3nt: TGTGCCAGCAGTGAAGGGGACAGCTCCTACGAGCAGTACTTC
abundance: NA
j_gene: TRBJ2-7
d_gene: TRBD1
v_gene: TRBV6-1

CDR3aa: CASSQEVEGPYATRNGYTF
CDR3nt: TGTGCCAGCAGCCAAGAAGTGGAAGGTCCATATGCCACTAGAAACGGCTACACCTTC
abundance: NA
j_gene: TRBJ1-2
d_gene: NA
v_gene: TRBV14

CDR3aa: CASSTRTSGRKQETQYF
CDR3nt: TGTGCCAGCAGCACTAGGACTAGCGGGAGGAAACAAGAGACCCAGTACTTC
abundance: few
j_gene: TRBJ2-5
d_gene: TRBD2
v_gene: TRBV7-8

CDR3aa: CATSRGTEGSQPQHF
CDR3nt: TGTGCCACCAGCAGAGGCACTGAGGGGAGTCAGCCCCAGCATTTT
abundance: medium-sized
j_gene: TRBJ1-5
d_gene: NA
v_gene: TRBV15

CDR3aa: CASSLAGTSVETQYF
CDR3nt: TGTGCCAGCAGCTTAGCGGGGACTAGCGTTGAGACCCAGTACTTC
abundance: few
j_gene: TRBJ2-5
d_gene: TRBD2
v_gene: TRBV7-9

CDR3aa: CASSRGQGYEQYF
CDR3nt: TGTGCCAGCAGTCGGGGACAGGGCTACGAGCAGTACTTC
abundance: few
j_gene: TRBJ2-7
d_gene: TRBD1
v_gene: TRBV6-1

CDR3aa: CASSLSPSGGGDTQYF
CDR3nt: TGTGCCAGCAGCTTAAGTCCTAGCGGGGGGGGTGATACGCAGTATTTT
abundance: large
j_gene: TRBJ2-3
d_gene: TRBD2
v_gene: TRBV7-7

CDR3aa: CASSASGGALETQYF
CDR3nt: TGTGCCAGCAGCGCTAGCGGGGGGGCGTTGGAGACCCAGTACTTC
abundance: few
j_gene: TRBJ2-5
d_gene: TRBD2
v_gene: TRBV7-2

CDR3aa: CASSKDTGELFF
CDR3nt: TGTGCCAGCTCAAAGGACACCGGGGAGCTGTTTTTT
abundance: NA
j_gene: TRBJ2-2
d_gene: NA
v_gene: TRBV7-9

CDR3aa: CASSSTGVNLDTQYF
CDR3nt: TGTGCCAGTAGTTCCACAGGGGTAAATTTAGATACGCAGTATTTT
abundance: few
j_gene: TRBJ2-3
d_gene: TRBD1
v_gene: TRBV19

CDR3aa: CASSYSLTGGEKLFF
CDR3nt: TGTGCCAGCAGTTACTCGTTGACAGGGGGTGAAAAACTGTTTTTT
abundance: NA
j_gene: TRBJ1-4
d_gene: TRBD1
v_gene: TRBV6-5

CDR3aa: CATDDRNNQPQHF
CDR3nt: TGCGCCACCGATGACAGGAACAATCAGCCCCAGCATTTT
abundance: few
j_gene: TRBJ1-5
d_gene: NA
v_gene: TRBV10-2

CDR3aa: CAISEGLTGKVEKLFF
CDR3nt: TGTGCCATCAGTGAGGGGTTGACAGGGAAAGTTGAAAAACTGTTTTTT
abundance: NA
j_gene: TRBJ1-4
d_gene: TRBD1
v_gene: TRBV10-3

CDR3aa: CASSDSSENIQYF
CDR3nt: TGTGCCAGCAGTGATTCTAGTGAAAACATTCAGTACTTC
abundance: NA
j_gene: TRBJ2-4
d_gene: NA
v_gene: TRBV6-1

CDR3aa: CASSGTPLLLGGTGELFF
CDR3nt: TGTGCCAGCAGTGGTACCCCACTACTTCTGGGGGGCACCGGGGAGCTGTTTTTT
abundance: few
j_gene: TRBJ2-2
d_gene: NA
v_gene: TRBV2

CDR3aa: CSVVRSGNTIYF
CDR3nt: TGCAGCGTTGTCAGGTCTGGAAACACCATATATTTT
abundance: NA
j_gene: TRBJ1-3
d_gene: NA
v_gene: TRBV29-1

CDR3aa: CASILGGGRSNTEAFF
CDR3nt: TGTGCCAGCATTCTCGGAGGGGGAAGATCGAACACTGAAGCTTTCTTT
abundance: few
j_gene: TRBJ1-1
d_gene: NA
v_gene: TRBV2

CDR3aa: CASSASTGPTEAFF
CDR3nt: TGTGCCAGCAGCGCCTCGACAGGGCCCACTGAAGCTTTCTTT
abundance: NA
j_gene: TRBJ1-1
d_gene: TRBD1
v_gene: TRBV11-2

CDR3aa: CASSLVGRVDQETQYF
CDR3nt: TGTGCCAGCAGCTTAGTGGGCAGGGTGGACCAAGAGACCCAGTACTTC
abundance: few
j_gene: TRBJ2-5
d_gene: NA
v_gene: TRBV7-9

CDR3aa: CASSLAGRTNEQFF
CDR3nt: TGTGCCAGCAGCTTAGCGGGTCGAACGAATGAGCAGTTCTTC
abundance: NA
j_gene: TRBJ2-1
d_gene: NA
v_gene: TRBV11-3

CDR3aa: CASWRTGVAFF
CDR3nt: TGTGCCAGCTGGCGGACAGGGGTAGCTTTCTTT
abundance: few
j_gene: TRBJ1-1
d_gene: TRBD1
v_gene: TRBV2

CDR3aa: CASSLNPAMNTEAFF
CDR3nt: TGTGCCAGCAGCTTAAACCCAGCGATGAACACTGAAGCTTTCTTT
abundance: few
j_gene: TRBJ1-1
d_gene: NA
v_gene: TRBV11-2

CDR3aa: CASSAGEVTDTQYF
CDR3nt: TGTGCCAGCAGCGCAGGGGAAGTCACAGATACGCAGTATTTT
abundance: few
j_gene: TRBJ2-3
d_gene: NA
v_gene: TRBV7-2

CDR3aa: CASSPEIFRDPNTQYF
CDR3nt: TGTGCCAGCAGCCCTGAAATTTTCCGGGACCCGAATACGCAGTATTTT
abundance: large
j_gene: TRBJ2-3
d_gene: NA
v_gene: TRBV7-2

CDR3aa: CASSPTGSSGNTIYF
CDR3nt: TGTGCCAGCAGTCCTACAGGGAGCTCTGGAAACACCATATATTTT
abundance: NA
j_gene: TRBJ1-3
d_gene: NA
v_gene: TRBV6-1

CDR3aa: CASSDQGARNTEAFF
CDR3nt: TGTGCCAGCAGTGACCAGGGGGCACGAAACACTGAAGCTTTCTTT
abundance: medium-sized
j_gene: TRBJ1-1
d_gene: TRBD1
v_gene: TRBV2

CDR3aa: CASSVEGLYEQYF
CDR3nt: TGTGCCAGCAGTGTCGAGGGTTTGTACGAGCAGTACTTC
abundance: once
j_gene: TRBJ2-7
d_gene: NA
v_gene: TRBV6-6

CDR3aa: CASSLDIGIGELFF
CDR3nt: TGTGCCAGCAGCTTAGATATCGGGATCGGGGAGCTGTTTTTT
abundance: few
j_gene: TRBJ2-2
d_gene: NA
v_gene: TRBV7-9

CDR3aa: CASSVVGEADTQYF
CDR3nt: TGTGCCAGCAGCGTAGTCGGTGAGGCAGATACGCAGTATTTT
abundance: NA
j_gene: TRBJ2-3
d_gene: NA
v_gene: TRBV9

CDR3aa: CASSRGLAANNEQFF
CDR3nt: TGTGCCAGCAGCCGAGGACTAGCGGCTAACAATGAGCAGTTCTTC
abundance: NA
j_gene: TRBJ2-1
d_gene: TRBD2
v_gene: TRBV7-3

CDR3aa: CASSQDPPSGGDHEQFF
CDR3nt: TGCGCCAGCAGCCAAGATCCGCCTAGCGGGGGGGACCATGAGCAGTTCTTC
abundance: few
j_gene: TRBJ2-1
d_gene: TRBD2
v_gene: TRBV4-3

CDR3aa: CASSLTYYEQYF
CDR3nt: TGTGCCAGCAGCTTGACTTACTACGAGCAGTACTTC
abundance: few
j_gene: TRBJ2-7
d_gene: NA
v_gene: TRBV5-8

CDR3aa: CASNPPQGQNTEAFF
CDR3nt: TGTGCCAGCAATCCACCACAGGGGCAGAACACTGAAGCTTTCTTT
abundance: NA
j_gene: TRBJ1-1
d_gene: TRBD1
v_gene: TRBV6-1

CDR3aa: CASSPAGSALSGNTIYF
CDR3nt: TGTGCCAGCAGTCCAGCCGGGTCGGCTCTCTCTGGAAACACCATATATTTT
abundance: NA
j_gene: TRBJ1-3
d_gene: NA
v_gene: TRBV28

CDR3aa: CASSNLGSGRYTDTQYF
CDR3nt: TGTGCCAGTAGTAACTTGGGTAGCGGCCGATACACAGATACGCAGTATTTT
abundance: few
j_gene: TRBJ2-3
d_gene: NA
v_gene: TRBV19

CDR3aa: CASSFVPPTPGTGGPGELFF
CDR3nt: TGTGCCAGTAGTTTTGTCCCCCCCACTCCCGGGACAGGGGGACCCGGGGAGCTGTTTTTT
abundance: medium-sized
j_gene: TRBJ2-2
d_gene: TRBD1
v_gene: TRBV19

CDR3aa: CASSVGASGGRETQYF
CDR3nt: TGTGCCAGCAGCGTAGGAGCTAGCGGGGGGCGAGAGACCCAGTACTTC
abundance: NA
j_gene: TRBJ2-5
d_gene: TRBD2
v_gene: TRBV9

CDR3aa: CASSLTNGNTIYF
CDR3nt: TGTGCCAGCAGTTTAACCAACGGAAACACCATATATTTT
abundance: NA
j_gene: TRBJ1-3
d_gene: NA
v_gene: TRBV27

CDR3aa: CASSAQPPGQGSDTQYF
CDR3nt: TGCGCCAGCAGTGCGCAGCCACCGGGACAGGGGTCAGATACGCAGTATTTT
abundance: once
j_gene: TRBJ2-3
d_gene: TRBD1
v_gene: TRBV10-1

CDR3aa: CASSPFDSPSSGNTIYF
CDR3nt: TGTGCCAGCTCACCCTTCGACAGCCCCAGCTCTGGAAACACCATATATTTT
abundance: few
j_gene: TRBJ1-3
d_gene: NA
v_gene: TRBV18

CDR3aa: CASSLHGRGPGGDEQFF
CDR3nt: TGTGCCAGCAGCTTACATGGGCGGGGGCCTGGCGGGGATGAGCAGTTCTTC
abundance: NA
j_gene: TRBJ2-1
d_gene: NA
v_gene: TRBV7-9

CDR3aa: CASSYIRQGDTGELFF
CDR3nt: TGTGCCAGCAGTTACATTAGACAGGGAGACACCGGGGAGCTGTTTTTT
abundance: medium-sized
j_gene: TRBJ2-2
d_gene: TRBD1
v_gene: TRBV6-5

CDR3aa: CAILGQGSDTQYF
CDR3nt: TGTGCCATCCTGGGACAGGGGTCAGATACGCAGTATTTT
abundance: NA
j_gene: TRBJ2-3
d_gene: TRBD1
v_gene: TRBV10-3

CDR3aa: CASSMSLPQGGETQYF
CDR3nt: TGTGCCAGCAGCATGAGCCTCCCTCAGGGGGGAGAGACCCAGTACTTC
abundance: NA
j_gene: TRBJ2-5
d_gene: NA
v_gene: TRBV11-3

CDR3aa: CASSGGVTGPGGYTF
CDR3nt: TGTGCCAGCAGTGGGGGCGTTACGGGGCCGGGTGGCTACACCTTC
abundance: NA
j_gene: TRBJ1-2
d_gene: NA
v_gene: TRBV2